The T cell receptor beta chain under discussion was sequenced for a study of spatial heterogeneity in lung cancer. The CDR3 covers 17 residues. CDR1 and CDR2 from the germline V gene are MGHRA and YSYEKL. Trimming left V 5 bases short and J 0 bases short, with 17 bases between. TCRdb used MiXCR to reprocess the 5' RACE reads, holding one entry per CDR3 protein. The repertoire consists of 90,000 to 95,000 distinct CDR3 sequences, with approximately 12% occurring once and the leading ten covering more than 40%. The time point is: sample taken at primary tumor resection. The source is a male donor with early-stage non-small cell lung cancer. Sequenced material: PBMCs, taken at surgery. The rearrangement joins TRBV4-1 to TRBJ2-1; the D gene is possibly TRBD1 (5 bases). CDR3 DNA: TGCGCCAGCAGCGATTGGCCGAGAGACAGCTCCTACAATGAGCAGTTCTTC. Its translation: CASSDWPRDSSYNEQFF.